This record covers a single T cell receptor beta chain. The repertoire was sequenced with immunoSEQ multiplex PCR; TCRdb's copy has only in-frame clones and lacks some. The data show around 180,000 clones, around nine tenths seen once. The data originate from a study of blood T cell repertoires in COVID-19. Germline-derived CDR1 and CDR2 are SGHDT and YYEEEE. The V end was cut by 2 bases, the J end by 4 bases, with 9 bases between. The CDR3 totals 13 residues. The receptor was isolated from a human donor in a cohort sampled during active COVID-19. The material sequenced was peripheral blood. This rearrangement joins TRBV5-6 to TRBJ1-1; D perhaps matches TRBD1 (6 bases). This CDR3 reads CASSFPGATEAFF. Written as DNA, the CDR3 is TGTGCCAGCAGCTTCCCAGGGGCCACTGAAGCTTTCTTT.